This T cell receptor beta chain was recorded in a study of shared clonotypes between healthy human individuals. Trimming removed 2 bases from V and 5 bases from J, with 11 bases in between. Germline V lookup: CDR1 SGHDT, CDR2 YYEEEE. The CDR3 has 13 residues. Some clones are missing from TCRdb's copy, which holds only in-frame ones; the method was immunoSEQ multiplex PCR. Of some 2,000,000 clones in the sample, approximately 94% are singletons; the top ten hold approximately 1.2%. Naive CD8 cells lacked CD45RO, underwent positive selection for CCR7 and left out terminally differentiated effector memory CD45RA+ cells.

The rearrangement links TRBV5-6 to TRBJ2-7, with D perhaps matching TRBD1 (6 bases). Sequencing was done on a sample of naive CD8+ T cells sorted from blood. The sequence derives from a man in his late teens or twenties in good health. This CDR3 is CASSLQGGDEQYF. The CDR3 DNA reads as TGTGCCAGCAGCTTACAGGGTGGGGACGAGCAGTACTTC. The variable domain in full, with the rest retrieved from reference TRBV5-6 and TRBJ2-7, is DAGVTQSPTHLIKTRGQQVTLRCSPKSGHDTVSWYQQALGQGPQFIFQYYEEEERQRGNFPDRFSGHQFPNYSSELNVNALLLGDSALYLCASSLQGGDEQYFGPGTRLTVT.